This T cell receptor (beta chain) was captured in a study of cytomegalovirus exposure and HLA in healthy donors. Use of 60 Vbeta and 13 Jbeta primers characterized the PCR. Clones were read by immunoSEQ multiplex PCR, and TCRdb kept only the in-frame ones, dropping some. The sample yields more than 90,000 clones, roughly 70% seen once. V shed 5 bases and J 9 bases; nucleotides not matched to a gene: 13. Germline loops: CDR1 SGHVS, CDR2 FNYEAQ. The CDR3 has 16 amino acids. Sequencing was performed on PBMCs. The J gene is TRBJ2-1, the V gene TRBV7-6, with 10 bases matching TRBD2. The source is a man aged 25 to 40 in good health and CMV-seropositive. The CDR3 spells CASSLQGAGGRSEQFF. CDR3 sequence (DNA): TGTGCCAGCAGCCTCCAGGGAGCGGGGGGGCGAAGTGAGCAGTTCTTC. Looking up the rest from reference TRBV7-6 and TRBJ2-1 gives the full variable domain: GAGVSQSPRYKVTKRGQDVALRCDPISGHVSLYWYRQALGQGPEFLTYFNYEAQQDKSGLPNDRFSAERPEGSISTLTIQRTEQRDSAMYRCASSLQGAGGRSEQFFGPGTRLTVL.